This T cell receptor beta chain was recorded in a study of T cells in Graves' hyperthyroidism and ophthalmopathy. As for the study in general: The authors collected peripheral blood at initial diagnosis, before any treatment.

Amplified TCR beta CDR3 regions came from RNA transcripts. Researchers ran a first-round RT-PCR on the TCR CDR3 using the HTBI primer set. TCRdb re-derived calls from the multiplex PCR reads in MiXCR, one entry per CDR3 protein. The data hold 300,000 to 400,000 distinct CDR3 sequences, with around a sixth observed a single time. This clonotype originated in a man younger than 30 with Graves' ophthalmopathy. Sequencing used blood.

As DNA, the CDR3 is TGTGCCAGCAACCAGGGCTCCTATAATTCACCCCTCCACTTT. The encoded protein is CASNQGSYNSPLHF. The chain employs TRBV12-3 or TRBV12-4 and TRBJ1-6; a weak D match, TRBD1 (5 bases). The length of the CDR3 is 14 residues. Trimming removed 7 bases from V and 0 bases from J, with 7 bases in between.